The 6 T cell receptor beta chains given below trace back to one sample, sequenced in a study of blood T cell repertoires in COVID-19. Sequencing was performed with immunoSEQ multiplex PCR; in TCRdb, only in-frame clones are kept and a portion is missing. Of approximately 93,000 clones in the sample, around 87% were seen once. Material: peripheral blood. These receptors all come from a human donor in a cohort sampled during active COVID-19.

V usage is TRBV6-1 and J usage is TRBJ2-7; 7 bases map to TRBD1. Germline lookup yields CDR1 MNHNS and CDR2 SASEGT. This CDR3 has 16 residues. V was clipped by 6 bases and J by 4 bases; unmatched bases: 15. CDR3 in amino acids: CASRESGRGYRYEQYF. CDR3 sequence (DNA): TGTGCCAGCAGGGAATCGGGCAGGGGGTATCGATACGAGCAGTACTTC.

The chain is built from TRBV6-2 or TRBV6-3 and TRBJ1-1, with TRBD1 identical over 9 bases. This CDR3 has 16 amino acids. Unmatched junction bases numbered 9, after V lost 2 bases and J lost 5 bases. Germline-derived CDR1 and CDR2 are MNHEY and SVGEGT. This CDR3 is CASSYPTGGGGTEAFF. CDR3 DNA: TGTGCCAGCAGTTACCCTACAGGGGGCGGTGGGACTGAAGCTTTCTTT.

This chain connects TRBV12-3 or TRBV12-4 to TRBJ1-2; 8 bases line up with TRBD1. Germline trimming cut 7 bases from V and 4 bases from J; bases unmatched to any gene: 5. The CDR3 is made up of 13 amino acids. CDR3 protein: CASNRQGSYGYTF. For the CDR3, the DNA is TGTGCCAGCAATAGACAGGGGTCCTATGGCTACACCTTC.

CDR3 bases: TGTGCCAGCAGTGCCCCCTTAGGGGGGGGCGCATCCGGGGAGCTGTTTTTT. Translation gives CASSAPLGGGASGELFF. V usage is TRBV6-1 and J usage is TRBJ2-2; tentatively, D is TRBD2 (7 bases). Germline V CDR1 and CDR2: MNHNS, SASEGT. The CDR3 contains 17 residues. Trimming cost V 4 bases and J 6 bases, with 21 bases left between them.

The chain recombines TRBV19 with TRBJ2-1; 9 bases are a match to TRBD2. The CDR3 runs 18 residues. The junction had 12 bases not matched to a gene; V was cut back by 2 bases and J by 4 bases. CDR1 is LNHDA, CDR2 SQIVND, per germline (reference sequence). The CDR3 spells CASSIYEREVGAYNEQFF. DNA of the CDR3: TGTGCCAGTAGTATATACGAGCGGGAGGTGGGGGCTTACAATGAGCAGTTCTTC. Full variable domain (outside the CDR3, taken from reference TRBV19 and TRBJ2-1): DGGITQSPKYLFRKEGQNVTLSCEQNLNHDAMYWYRQDPGQGLRLIYYSQIVNDFQKGDIAEGYSVSREKKESFPLTVTSAQKNPTAFYLCASSIYEREVGAYNEQFFGPGTRLTVL.

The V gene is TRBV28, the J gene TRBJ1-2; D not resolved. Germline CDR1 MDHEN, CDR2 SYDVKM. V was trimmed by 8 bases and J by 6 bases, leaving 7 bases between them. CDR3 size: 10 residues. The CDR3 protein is CASGFDGYTF. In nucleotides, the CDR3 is TGTGCCAGCGGCTTCGATGGCTACACCTTC.